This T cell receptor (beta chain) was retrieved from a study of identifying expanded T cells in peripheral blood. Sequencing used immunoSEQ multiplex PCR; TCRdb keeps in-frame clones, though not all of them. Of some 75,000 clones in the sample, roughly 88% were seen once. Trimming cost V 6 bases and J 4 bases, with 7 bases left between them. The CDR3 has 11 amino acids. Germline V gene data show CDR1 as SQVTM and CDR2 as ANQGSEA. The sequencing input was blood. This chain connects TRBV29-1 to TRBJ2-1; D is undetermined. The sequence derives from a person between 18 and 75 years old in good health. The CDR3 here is CSVDQYNEQFF. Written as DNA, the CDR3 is TGCAGCGTCGACCAATACAATGAGCAGTTCTTC.